The TCR beta chain under discussion was sequenced for a study of blood T cell repertoires in COVID-19. Overall study: The samples span acute and convalescent COVID-19 from the United States, Italy and Spain. Sources were T cells, B-cell-depleted T cells, or PBMCs; the material itself was cDNA or gDNA.

Per the original data handling: Nucleated cell number was recorded as an estimate derived from reference gene primer amplification. This table comes from immunoSEQ multiplex PCR, and its TCRdb copy is limited to in-frame clones, with some not included. V and J calls plus clone size are reproduced from that table; the DNA served to infer D and trimming. The sample includes about 160,000 clones, less than 90% of them seen just once. The sequenced sample was peripheral blood. This sequence originates from a man aged 18 to 29 with active or convalescent COVID-19.

The CDR3 is CASSLGGLGTDTQYF. As DNA, the CDR3 is TGCGCCAGCAGCTTGGGGGGACTAGGCACAGATACGCAGTATTTT. V usage is TRBV5-1 and J usage is TRBJ2-3; 8 nucleotides agree with TRBD2. The CDR3 length is 15 residues. Trimming at V came to 0 bases and at J to 1 base, leaving 1 base not matched to a gene. The germline V gene encodes CDR1 SGHRS and CDR2 YFSETQ.